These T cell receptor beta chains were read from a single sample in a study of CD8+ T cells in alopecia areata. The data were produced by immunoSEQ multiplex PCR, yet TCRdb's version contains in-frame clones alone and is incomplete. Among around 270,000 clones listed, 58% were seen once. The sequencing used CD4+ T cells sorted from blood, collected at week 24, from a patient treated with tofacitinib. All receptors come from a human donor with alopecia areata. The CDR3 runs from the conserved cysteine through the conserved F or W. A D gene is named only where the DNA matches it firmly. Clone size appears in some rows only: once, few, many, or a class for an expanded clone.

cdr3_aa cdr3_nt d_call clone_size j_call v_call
CSVVRDLQETQYF TGCAGCGTTGTCCGGGACTTACAAGAGACCCAGTACTTC NA NA TRBJ2-5 TRBV29-1
CASTRSVWESNQPQHF TGTGCCAGCACTCGAAGTGTATGGGAATCCAATCAGCCCCAGCATTTT NA NA TRBJ1-5 TRBV6-6
CATRWGDTDTQYF TGTGCCACCCGATGGGGTGACACAGATACGCAGTATTTT NA few TRBJ2-3 TRBV7-9
CASSVGGPQPQHF TGTGCCAGCAGTGTGGGGGGGCCTCAGCCCCAGCATTTT NA NA TRBJ1-5 TRBV2
CASSLEPGAETQYF TGCGCCAGCAGCTTGGAACCGGGGGCAGAGACCCAGTACTTC NA NA TRBJ2-5 TRBV5-1
CASSATGGGTEAFF TGTGCCAGCAGTGCAACAGGGGGCGGCACTGAAGCTTTCTTT TRBD1 NA TRBJ1-1 TRBV6-1
CASRGSDTGELFF TGCGCCAGCAGGGGCTCGGACACCGGGGAGCTGTTTTTT NA NA TRBJ2-2 TRBV5-1
CASSVGRTGDHEQYF TGTGCCAGCAGCGTAGGACGGACAGGGGACCACGAGCAGTACTTC TRBD1 NA TRBJ2-7 TRBV9
CASSPQGGENIQYF TGTGCCAGCAGTCCTCAGGGGGGAGAAAACATTCAGTACTTC NA NA TRBJ2-4 TRBV2
CASSLKGAYGYTF TGTGCCAGCAGCTTGAAGGGAGCCTATGGCTACACCTTC NA NA TRBJ1-2 TRBV13
CAWSVQAEQYF TGTGCCTGGAGTGTACAGGCGGAGCAGTACTTC NA NA TRBJ2-7 TRBV30
CASSRQGSYEQYF TGCGCCAGCAGCCGACAGGGCTCCTACGAGCAGTACTTC TRBD1 NA TRBJ2-7 TRBV4-1
CASSLRTGHQPQHF TGTGCCAGCAGCTTGCGGACAGGGCATCAGCCCCAGCATTTT TRBD1 NA TRBJ1-5 TRBV5-8
CASSQSTRGNNEKLFF TGCGCCAGCAGCCAATCCACGAGGGGGAATAATGAAAAACTGTTTTTT NA NA TRBJ1-4 TRBV4-1
CASSRRALSSGANVLTF TGCGCCAGCAGCCGCAGGGCTCTAAGCTCTGGGGCCAACGTCCTGACTTTC NA few TRBJ2-6 TRBV5-1
CASSYWGGETQYF TGTGCCAGCAGTTACTGGGGAGGAGAGACCCAGTACTTC NA NA TRBJ2-5 TRBV6-5
CASSQQQGDGYTF TGCGCCAGCAGCCAACAGCAGGGGGATGGCTACACCTTC TRBD1 once TRBJ1-2 TRBV4-3
CASSKCGSVLSNYGYTF TGTGCCAGCAGCAAATGTGGGAGTGTTTTGAGTAACTATGGCTACACCTTC NA NA TRBJ1-2 TRBV21-1
CASSESVPYEQYF TGTGCCAGCAGTGAATCAGTCCCCTACGAGCAGTACTTC NA NA TRBJ2-7 TRBV25-1
CASSVGPSRETQYF TGTGCCAGCAGCGTAGGACCAAGTCGAGAGACCCAGTACTTC NA NA TRBJ2-5 TRBV9
CASSQGNGVKQYF TGCGCCAGCAGCCAAGGGAACGGGGTCAAGCAGTACTTC NA NA TRBJ2-7 TRBV23-1
CASSYGGALETQYF TGTGCCAGCAGCTACGGGGGGGCTCTGGAGACCCAGTACTTC TRBD2 NA TRBJ2-5 TRBV2
CASSPSGEGEQFF TGCGCCAGCAGTCCTAGCGGGGAGGGAGAGCAGTTCTTC TRBD2 NA TRBJ2-1 TRBV5-1